This is a list of T cell receptor beta chains from one sample in a study of T cells and Merkel cell carcinoma outcomes. Measured with immunoSEQ multiplex PCR; TCRdb has only the in-frame clones, and not every one. Of 5,000 to 8,000 clones detected, about nine tenths appear once; the ten largest clones hold 2.8%. Sequencing was performed on tumor tissue from Merkel cell carcinoma. The receptors originated from a human donor with Merkel cell carcinoma. Each CDR3 is given with its conserved first and last residue. The D gene is left open where the match is weak. Some rows have no size entry. The others give once, few or many, or a class for an expanded clone.

J gene,D gene,CDR3 length,clone size,V gene,CDR3 DNA,CDR3 protein
TRBJ1-5,TRBD1,14,NA,TRBV5-1,TGCGCCAGCGCTCCGGGACAGGGGAATCAGCCCCAGCATTTT,CASAPGQGNQPQHF
TRBJ1-5,NA,20,once,TRBV21-1,TGTGCCAGCAGCAAAGGGTGGTTGGGGCAGGGTAACAATAGCAATCAGCCCCAGCATTTT,CASSKGWLGQGNNSNQPQHF
TRBJ2-7,NA,11,NA,TRBV2,TGTGCCAGCACCTGGGCCGGGGAGCAGTACTTC,CASTWAGEQYF
TRBJ1-2,NA,13,NA,TRBV29-1,TGCAGCGTTGAATCAGGCGACAGCTATGGCTACACCTTC,CSVESGDSYGYTF
TRBJ1-6,NA,13,once,TRBV18,TGTGCCAGCTCACCCAGGGTAGATTCACCCCTCCACTTT,CASSPRVDSPLHF
TRBJ1-1,NA,11,once,TRBV20-1,TGCAGTGCTAGCAGGCCACCTGAAGCTTTCTTT,CSASRPPEAFF
TRBJ2-5,TRBD2,21,once,TRBV19,TGTGCCAGTAGTATAGGGGAACAGGGGATGATAGCGGGGGCCCCGGGAGAGACCCAGTACTTC,CASSIGEQGMIAGAPGETQYF
TRBJ2-5,NA,14,NA,TRBV4-1,TGCGCCAGCAGCCGAGACGGGGACCAAGAGACCCAGTACTTC,CASSRDGDQETQYF
TRBJ1-3,NA,16,NA,TRBV5-1,TGCGCCAGCAGCTCCGGGACGCGCCTTAGGGGAAACACCATATATTTT,CASSSGTRLRGNTIYF
TRBJ1-2,NA,13,NA,TRBV18,TGTGCCAGCTCACCAGGGAGGGACTATGGCTACACCTTC,CASSPGRDYGYTF
TRBJ1-2,NA,13,NA,TRBV30,TGTGCCTGGCTCACCCCAGGGACCTATGGCTACACCTTC,CAWLTPGTYGYTF
TRBJ1-5,NA,16,NA,TRBV19,TGTGCCAGTAGTCCCGGGGGATACTCGAGCAATCAGCCCCAGCATTTT,CASSPGGYSSNQPQHF
TRBJ1-2,NA,14,NA,TRBV6-1,TGTGCCAGCAGTGAACCCTGGACTGCTGGTGGCTACACCTTC,CASSEPWTAGGYTF
TRBJ1-2,NA,13,NA,TRBV19,TGTGCCAGTACCCTGGGACCTTTTTATGGCTACACCTTC,CASTLGPFYGYTF
TRBJ1-5,NA,19,NA,TRBV11-3,TGTGCCAGCAGCTTAGTAGTGTTTGGCATTCCGGATAGCAATCAGCCCCAGCATTTT,CASSLVVFGIPDSNQPQHF
TRBJ1-6,NA,14,NA,TRBV18,TGTGCCAGCTCACCACCGGGATATAATTCACCCCTCCACTTT,CASSPPGYNSPLHF
TRBJ2-2,NA,14,NA,TRBV5-5,TGTGCCAGCAGCTTGGCCTACACGTCCGGGGAGCTGTTTTTT,CASSLAYTSGELFF
TRBJ2-3,TRBD2,16,NA,TRBV5-6,TGTGCCAGCAGCTTGTTCGCGGGGGAGAGCACAGATACGCAGTATTTT,CASSLFAGESTDTQYF
TRBJ1-2,NA,11,once,TRBV12-2,TGTGCAAGTCGCTTAGGGGGTGGCTACACCTTC,CASRLGGGYTF
TRBJ1-2,NA,12,NA,TRBV19,TGTGCCACCTATAAGGGTGCCTATGGCTACACCTTC,CATYKGAYGYTF
TRBJ1-2,TRBD1,11,NA,TRBV30,TGTGCCTGGGACAGGGCAGGGGGCTACACCTTC,CAWDRAGGYTF
TRBJ2-5,TRBD2,15,NA,TRBV19,TGTGCCAGTAGCCCTAGCGGGGGGGCAGGAGAGACCCAGTACTTC,CASSPSGGAGETQYF
TRBJ2-6,NA,13,NA,TRBV29-1,TGCAGCGTTTCAATCTCTGGGGCCAACGTCCTGACTTTC,CSVSISGANVLTF
TRBJ1-6,NA,13,NA,TRBV21-1,TGTGCCACCATAGACAGGGTCGGTTCACCCCTCCACTTT,CATIDRVGSPLHF
TRBJ1-3,NA,14,NA,TRBV7-2,TGTGCCAGCAGCTCCCTCCGATTGGGAAACACCATATATTTT,CASSSLRLGNTIYF
TRBJ1-4,NA,16,NA,TRBV19,TGTGCCAGTAGTATTTCATTCGTTGCAACTAATGAAAAACTGTTTTTT,CASSISFVATNEKLFF
TRBJ2-2,NA,14,NA,TRBV5-4,TGTGCCAGCAGCTGGACATCGAACACCGGGGAGCTGTTTTTT,CASSWTSNTGELFF
TRBJ1-6,NA,12,NA,TRBV19,TGTGCCAGTAGTTCGCCGCCTTCACCCCTCCACTTT,CASSSPPSPLHF
TRBJ2-7,TRBD2,14,NA,TRBV5-1,TGCGCCAGCACCCCGGGAGGGGCCTGGGGCGAGCAGTACTTC,CASTPGGAWGEQYF
TRBJ2-5,NA,13,NA,TRBV11-2,TGTGCCAGCAGCGTATCGGCTCGGGAGACCCAGTACTTC,CASSVSARETQYF
TRBJ2-7,NA,11,NA,TRBV30,TGTGCCTGGAGTGGTTCCTACGAGCAGTACTTC,CAWSGSYEQYF
TRBJ2-1,NA,16,NA,TRBV5-1,TGCGCCAGCAGCACCCTACTGGGCGGCTCCTACAATGAGCAGTTCTTC,CASSTLLGGSYNEQFF
TRBJ1-4,TRBD1,16,NA,TRBV4-1,TGCGCCAGCAGCCATTCCGGGACAGGGGTAGGAAAAGAACTGTTTTTT,CASSHSGTGVGKELFF
TRBJ1-1,NA,13,NA,TRBV14,TGTGCCAGCAGCCAAGCCCTTGCACAAGAAGCTTTCTTT,CASSQALAQEAFF
TRBJ2-3,NA,14,once,TRBV9,TGTGCCAGCAAAACGCTCAGTAGCACAGATACGCAGTATTTT,CASKTLSSTDTQYF
TRBJ1-3,NA,15,NA,TRBV9,TGTGCCAGCAGCGACGTGGGGCTGCGAGGAAACACCATATATTTT,CASSDVGLRGNTIYF
TRBJ1-2,TRBD1,15,NA,TRBV29-1,TGCAGCGTTGCGGGACAGGGAGGGGGGTACTATGGCTACACCTTC,CSVAGQGGGYYGYTF
TRBJ2-7,TRBD1,13,few,TRBV30,TGTGCCTGGAGTGAACCCCGGGACAGGGATGCCGCCTTC,CAWSEPRDRDAAF
TRBJ2-1,NA,13,NA,TRBV11-2,TGTGCCAGCAGCTTGGATCCTAGTGCTGAGCAGTTCTTC,CASSLDPSAEQFF
TRBJ2-3,TRBD2,15,NA,TRBV2,TGTGCCAGCCGGAGCGGGGGGGCCGACACAGATACGCAGTATTTT,CASRSGGADTDTQYF
TRBJ2-3,NA,10,NA,TRBV9,TGTGCCAGCTTCGGGGCCTCCCACCTTTTT,CASFGASHLF
TRBJ1-6,TRBD1,14,NA,TRBV19,TGTGCCAGTAGACCACAGGGGCGGAATTCACCCCTCCACTTT,CASRPQGRNSPLHF
TRBJ1-1,TRBD1,17,few,TRBV23-1,TGCGCCAGCAGTCAAAAGGGGACAGGGAGGTTAGACACTGAAGCTTTCTTT,CASSQKGTGRLDTEAFF
TRBJ1-5,NA,14,NA,TRBV5-6,TGTGCCAGCAGCTTGGGAGGGAGCTTGCAGCCCCAGCATTTT,CASSLGGSLQPQHF
TRBJ1-2,NA,14,NA,TRBV9,TGTGCCAGCAGCGTATATCGGATCGGCTATGGCTACACCTTC,CASSVYRIGYGYTF
TRBJ1-6,NA,13,few,TRBV30,TGTGCCTGCTCGCCGGAGGGTAATTCACCCCTCCACTTT,CACSPEGNSPLHF
TRBJ2-3,TRBD1,16,NA,TRBV6-5,TGTGCCAGCAGTTCGGACAGGGCCACCCGCTCGGGTACGCAGTATTTT,CASSSDRATRSGTQYF
TRBJ2-1,TRBD1,12,NA,TRBV9,TGTGCCAGCAGCGAACGGGGGACAGGTTTGTTCTTC,CASSERGTGLFF
TRBJ1-2,TRBD1,14,NA,TRBV19,TGTGCCAGTAACGACAGGGGCGGCAACTATGGCTACACCTTC,CASNDRGGNYGYTF
TRBJ2-2,TRBD2,15,NA,TRBV9,TGTGCCACCCGGAGCGGGACCGCGAACACCGGGGAGCTGTTTTTT,CATRSGTANTGELFF
TRBJ2-3,NA,14,NA,TRBV9,TGTGCCAGCAGCCCGACTAGTAGCACAGATACGCAGTATTTT,CASSPTSSTDTQYF
TRBJ1-1,NA,14,NA,TRBV11-3,TGTGCCAGCAGCCTCGGACATCTGAACACTGAAGCTTTCTTT,CASSLGHLNTEAFF
TRBJ1-6,NA,14,NA,TRBV15,TGTGCCACCAGCAGAGATAAGGTGGCTTCACCCCTCCACTTT,CATSRDKVASPLHF
TRBJ1-3,NA,15,NA,TRBV4-3,TGCGCCAGCAGCCAAGACGGCCAATTACGAAACACCATATATTTT,CASSQDGQLRNTIYF